Below, 21 T cell receptor beta chains from the same sample are listed, as sequenced in a study of spatial heterogeneity in lung cancer. Time point reported: sample taken at primary tumor resection. Study-level points and caveats: Tumor mutation counts were tracked by expanded intratumoral alpha and beta TCR counts.

Their cognate antigens are unknown. One entry per CDR3 protein, called by TCRdb with MiXCR from the 5' RACE reads. The data contain around 23,000 distinct CDR3 sequences, under 7.5% of them singletons. Sample: lung tumor tissue, taken at surgery. The source of these receptors is a male donor with early-stage non-small cell lung cancer.

V gene TRBV27 combines with J gene TRBJ2-1, with 11 bases aligning to TRBD2. V lost 2 bases and J lost 9; bases outside the gene matches: 6. This CDR3 comprises 15 residues. Germline assignment: CDR1 MNHEY and CDR2 SMNVEV (reference sequence). CDR3 loop: CASSLGLAGGSEQFF. In DNA, the CDR3 is TGTGCCAGCAGTTTAGGGTTAGCGGGGGGGAGTGAGCAGTTCTTC.

This clonotype showed up many times. The chain couples TRBV7-9 to TRBJ1-1; D is unclear. Trimming took 1 base from V and 7 from J, leaving 7 bases between them. The CDR3 extends over 12 amino acids. CDR1 SEHNR and CDR2 FQNEAQ come from the germline V gene (reference sequence). The CDR3 nucleotides read TGTGCCAGCAGCTTAGAGCCAGTTGAAGCTTTCTTT. It yields the protein CASSLEPVEAFF.

This clonotype was counted ten times or more. The chain employs TRBV4-1 and TRBJ2-5; no firm D call. Deletions cut 0 bases from V and 4 bases from J, with 12 bases between. CDR1 is MGHRA and CDR2 is YSYEKL in the germline V gene. The CDR3 sequence is 15 residues long. The CDR3 DNA follows: TGCGCCAGCAGCCAAGATCCACGCAGTGCAGAGACCCAGTACTTC. Protein sequence: CASSQDPRSAETQYF.

This clonotype was seen ten or more times. The chain employs TRBV28 and TRBJ2-7; D is ambiguous. V shed 6 bases and J shed 6 bases, with 6 bases lying between them. Germline-derived CDR1 and CDR2 are MDHEN and SYDVKM. This CDR3 contains 10 residues. The CDR3 DNA reads as TGTGCCAGCAGCCATCGCGAGCAGTACTTC. Translation: CASSHREQYF.

The CDR3 nucleotides read TGCGCCAGCAGCTTGGGGCCTACCCAGTACTTC. Translation gives CASSLGPTQYF. V is TRBV5-1 and J is TRBJ2-5; D unresolved. This CDR3 is 11 amino acids long. Germline V lookup: CDR1 SGHRS, CDR2 YFSETQ. Trimming shortened V by 0 bases and J by 8 bases, and 5 bases separated the two germline ends.

This clonotype was observed many times. The chain employs TRBV7-3 and TRBJ2-6; D remains ambiguous. The CDR3 totals 17 residues. V lost 0 bases to trimming and J lost 0 bases, with 9 bases between them. Germline assignment: CDR1 SGHTA and CDR2 FQGTGA. CDR3 sequence: CASSLTATTSGANVLTF. The CDR3 DNA reads TGTGCCAGCAGCTTAACAGCTACAACCTCTGGGGCCAACGTCCTGACTTTC.

This clonotype was counted many times. J is TRBJ2-1 and V is TRBV7-9, with 9 bases aligning to TRBD2. Germline loops: CDR1 SEHNR, CDR2 FQNEAQ (reference sequence). V was pared by 1 base and J by 3 bases, with 1 base of the junction left unmatched. The CDR3 contains 15 residues. The CDR3 reads CASSLGLAVYNEQFF. The CDR3, as DNA: TGTGCCAGCAGCTTAGGACTAGCGGTCTACAATGAGCAGTTCTTC.

This clonotype was detected ten times or more. The chain joins TRBV11-2 to TRBJ1-1; possibly TRBD1 for D (5 bases). This CDR3 spans 13 amino acids. V was pared by 4 bases and J by 4 bases, with 10 bases between. CDR1 and CDR2 from the germline V gene are SGHAT and FQNNGV. CDR3 bases: TGTGCCAGCAGCTCGGGGCCCCTCACTGAAGCTTTCTTT. It yields the protein CASSSGPLTEAFF.

The chain links TRBV10-3 to TRBJ2-7, with a tentative D call TRBD1 (5 bases). The CDR3 contains 11 residues. In germline, CDR1 is ENHRY, CDR2 SYGVKD. The ends were cut back, 6 bases at V and 2 bases at J, with 5 bases in the middle. CDR3 bases: TGTGCCATCAGGGACACCTACGAGCAGTACTTC. Its protein product is CAIRDTYEQYF.

This clonotype came up many times. V and J are TRBV7-9 and TRBJ2-3; the D is unclear. Looked up from germline, CDR1 is SEHNR and CDR2 is FQNEAQ (reference sequence). The CDR3 is 18 amino acids. V lost 1 base, J lost 0 bases, and 17 bases lay in between. The CDR3 DNA follows: TGTGCCAGCAGCTTAGTTCCCAACTGGGCGGTAAGCACAGATACGCAGTATTTT. Translation gives CASSLVPNWAVSTDTQYF.

This clonotype was seen at least ten times. This chain links TRBV5-1 with TRBJ2-7; tentative D call: TRBD2 (5 bases). V lost 0 bases and J 1 base, leaving 11 bases between the germline ends. The CDR3 is 15 residues long. Germline V gene sequence: CDR1 SGHRS, CDR2 YFSETQ. The CDR3 protein is CASSLERSTSYEQYF. The CDR3 DNA follows: TGCGCCAGCAGCTTGGAGCGGTCCACTTCCTACGAGCAGTACTTC.

This clonotype was seen at least ten times. The chain links TRBV6-6 to TRBJ2-5; 8 bases map to TRBD1. This CDR3 has 15 amino acids. Germline CDR1 and CDR2: MNHNY and SVGAGI (reference sequence). J gave up 4 bases and V 6 bases, and 10 bases lay outside the gene matches. CDR3 in amino acids: CASRDGQGSGETQYF. The DNA for the CDR3 is TGTGCCAGCAGAGACGGACAGGGTTCAGGAGAGACCCAGTACTTC.

This clonotype was seen at least ten times. V and J are TRBV30 and TRBJ2-1; possible D gene TRBD1, 6 bases. This CDR3 region has 12 residues. V lost 0 bases and J lost 6, with 6 bases in between. From germline, CDR1 is GTSNPN and CDR2 SVGIG (reference sequence). CDR3 residues: CAWSVQGNEQFF. CDR3 bases: TGTGCCTGGAGTGTACAGGGCAATGAGCAGTTCTTC.

This clonotype occurred many times. The V gene is TRBV5-1, the J gene TRBJ2-1, with TRBD2 matching over 10 bases. The trim removed 0 bases at V and 8 bases at J, leaving 8 bases unmatched. This CDR3 spans 16 amino acids. Per the germline V gene, CDR1 is SGHRS and CDR2 is YFSETQ. This CDR3 reads CASSLEVAGGFDEQFF. The CDR3 DNA reads TGCGCCAGCAGCTTGGAGGTAGCGGGGGGTTTTGATGAGCAGTTCTTC. The full variable domain, its missing parts supplied by reference TRBV5-1 and TRBJ2-1, is KAGVTQTPRYLIKTRGQQVTLSCSPISGHRSVSWYQQTPGQGLQFLFEYFSETQRNKGNFPGRFSGRQFSNSRSEMNVSTLELGDSALYLCASSLEVAGGFDEQFFGPGTRLTVL.

This clonotype was detected ten times or more. The rearrangement joins TRBV27 to TRBJ1-6; 8 nucleotides match TRBD1. The CDR3 sequence is 14 residues long. Germline CDR1 MNHEY, CDR2 SMNVEV (reference sequence). The trim removed 8 bases at V and 6 bases at J, leaving 6 bases unmatched. This CDR3 reads CASSFQGANSPLHF. In DNA form, the CDR3 reads TGTGCCAGCTCCTTTCAGGGGGCTAATTCACCCCTCCACTTT.

In this sample, this clonotype turned up many times. The chain uses TRBV3-1 and TRBJ1-5; D is perhaps TRBD1 (5 bases). The V and J ends lost 1 base and 9 bases respectively, with 16 bases between them. The CDR3 spans 15 residues. In germline, CDR1 is LGHDT, CDR2 YNNKEL (reference sequence). This CDR3 reads CASSQVTGTPSPQHF. The CDR3, as DNA: TGTGCCAGCAGCCAAGTTACCGGGACCCCTTCGCCCCAGCATTTT.

This clonotype has a count of ten or more. The chain couples TRBV4-2 to TRBJ1-1, with 9 bases that match TRBD1. V gave up 4 bases and J gave up 0 bases; unmatched junction bases: 9. Germline assignment: CDR1 LGHNA and CDR2 YNFKEQ. The CDR3 is 17 amino acids. The CDR3 here is CASSLTSGTGLNTEAFF. The CDR3, as DNA: TGTGCCAGCAGCCTCACATCCGGGACAGGGTTGAACACTGAAGCTTTCTTT.

Many counts were recorded for this clonotype. The chain recombines TRBV20-1 with TRBJ2-2; 8 bases map to TRBD2. Germline V gene sequence: CDR1 DFQATT, CDR2 SNEGSKA (reference sequence). V was clipped by 1 base and J by 4 bases; unmatched bases: 11. This CDR3 has 17 residues. The CDR3 DNA reads as TGCAGTGCTAGAGGCAGAGCGGGAGCAGTTGGCACCGGGGAGCTGTTTTTT. Translated, it gives CSARGRAGAVGTGELFF.

This clonotype has a count of ten or more. This chain connects TRBV6-6 to TRBJ2-5, with unresolved D. Trimming cost V 6 bases and J 1 base, with 15 bases left between them. The CDR3 spans 15 residues. CDR1 is MNHNY and CDR2 is SVGAGI in the germline V gene (reference sequence). The CDR3 is CASRPLLISQETQYF. The CDR3 DNA is TGTGCCAGCAGACCCCTTCTGATAAGCCAAGAGACCCAGTACTTC.

The gene calls are TRBV7-2 and TRBJ2-5, with no clear D. Looked up from germline, CDR1 is SGHTA and CDR2 is FQGNSA. The CDR3 loop spans 11 amino acids. V gave up 3 bases and J gave up 3 bases, with 2 bases separating them. CDR3 DNA: TGTGCCAGCAGCTTCAAAGAGACCCAGTACTTC. It codes for CASSFKETQYF. Complete variable domain (other parts from reference TRBV7-2 and TRBJ2-5): GAGVSQSPSNKVTEKGKDVELRCDPISGHTALYWYRQSLGQGLEFLIYFQGNSAPDKSGLPSDRFSAERTGGSVSTLTIQRTQQEDSAVYLCASSFKETQYFGPGTRLLVL.

This clonotype was seen repeatedly, ten times or more. The V gene is TRBV4-1, the J gene TRBJ2-1, with D tentatively TRBD1 (5 bases). Germline V CDR1 and CDR2: MGHRA, YSYEKL. This CDR3 spans 13 amino acids. The V end was cut by 4 bases, the J end by 8 bases, with 12 bases between. This chain's CDR3 is CASSLWGRDEQFF. CDR3 bases: TGCGCCAGCAGCCTTTGGGGCCGGGATGAGCAGTTCTTC.